The 15 T cell receptor beta chains listed next were all sequenced from one sample in a study of T cell repertoires in cytomegalovirus infection. No antigen has been assigned to these receptors. TCRdb processed the reads anew with MiXCR; each CDR3 protein has one entry. Of under 95,000 distinct CDR3 sequences listed, more than 40% were seen once; the top ten hold about 92%. The sample here was CD8+ T cells from cultured PBMCs, taken from culture after CMV antigen stimulation. All receptors come from a human donor in good health (CMV status not recorded). Some clones in this sample may be carry-over from other donors' samples.

This clonotype came up a few times. This rearrangement joins TRBV7-6 to TRBJ2-7, with unresolved D. Germline lookup yields CDR1 SGHVS and CDR2 FNYEAQ. Trimming left V 8 bases short and J 0 bases short, with 11 bases between. There are 13 residues in the CDR3. CDR3: CASVEESSYEQYF. The CDR3 coding sequence is TGTGCCAGCGTTGAGGAGAGCTCCTACGAGCAGTACTTC.

This clonotype was observed a few times. The chain recombines TRBV7-8 with TRBJ2-1, with no clear D. Germline V gene data show CDR1 as SGHVS and CDR2 as FQNEAQ. Trimming cost V 2 bases and J 0 bases, with 14 bases left between them. The length of the CDR3 is 17 residues. The CDR3 is CASSLFRPPSSYNEQFF. The DNA for the CDR3 is TGTGCCAGCAGCTTATTTCGCCCTCCTAGCTCCTACAATGAGCAGTTCTTC.

J is TRBJ1-5 and V is TRBV19; tentatively, D is TRBD1 (6 bases). Germline loops: CDR1 LNHDA, CDR2 SQIVND (reference sequence). The V gene lost 10 bases and the J gene lost 0 bases, with 16 bases spanning the gap. The CDR3 totals 15 residues. The CDR3 region has the DNA TGTGCCACCCAGTGGGGGGGCGGTAGCAATCAGCCCCAGCATTTT. It translates to CATQWGGGSNQPQHF.

The J gene is TRBJ2-7, the V gene TRBV7-9; D not certain. Deletions cut 3 bases from V and 2 bases from J, with 11 bases between. Per the germline V gene, CDR1 is SEHNR and CDR2 is FQNEAQ (reference sequence). The CDR3 is 14 amino acids. DNA for the CDR3: TGTGCCAGCAGCTTTAAAGGACGGCCCTACGAGCAGTACTTC. Its protein is CASSFKGRPYEQYF.

The gene calls are TRBV6-1 and TRBJ2-3; 8 bases align to TRBD2. The CDR3 covers 16 residues. In germline, CDR1 is MNHNS, CDR2 SASEGT. V lost 3 bases, J lost 1 base, and 6 bases stayed unmatched. This CDR3 reads CASSDVGAGGTDTQYF. The CDR3 DNA reads as TGTGCCAGCAGTGATGTCGGAGCGGGGGGCACAGATACGCAGTATTTT.

The V gene is TRBV7-6, the J gene TRBJ1-5, with 7 bases matching TRBD1. The V segment lost 3 bases and the J segment 7 bases; nucleotides outside the gene matches: 3. The CDR3 length is 13 residues. CDR1 is SGHVS, CDR2 FNYEAQ, per germline. The CDR3: CASSFNRGQPQHF. The CDR3 DNA follows: TGTGCCAGCAGCTTTAACAGGGGACAGCCCCAGCATTTT.

The chain is built from TRBV7-3 and TRBJ2-1; TRBD2 agrees at 14 bases. The CDR3 has 14 amino acids. Germline loops: CDR1 SGHTA, CDR2 FQGTGA. Trimming at V came to 5 bases and at J to 10 bases, leaving 4 bases not matched to a gene. CDR3 amino acids: CASSLGLAGDEQFF. CDR3 sequence (DNA): TGTGCCAGCAGCCTGGGACTAGCGGGGGACGAGCAGTTCTTC.

Remarks on this clonotype: A junction boundary mismatches the germline segment, possibly from a read error. The J gene is TRBJ2-3, the V gene TRBV28; D ambiguous. The germline V gene has CDR1 MDHEN and CDR2 SYDVKM. This CDR3 spans 14 amino acids. The CDR3 region is CASLEFESTDTRYF. For the CDR3, the DNA is TGTGCCAGCTTAGAGTTTGAAAGCACAGATACGCGGTATTTT.

The rearrangement joins TRBV7-8 to TRBJ1-1; unclear D gene. This CDR3 is 15 amino acids long. Per the germline V gene, CDR1 is SGHVS and CDR2 is FQNEAQ. The V end lost 0 bases, the J end lost 3 bases, and 11 bases lay between the germline ends. The CDR3, as DNA: TGTGCCAGCAGCTTAGCGAAACAGATTTACACTGAAGCTTTCTTT. This gives the protein CASSLAKQIYTEAFF.

V and J are TRBV7-4 and TRBJ2-7; D gene ambiguous. V was clipped by 8 bases and J by 5 bases, with 10 bases between them. This CDR3 region has 11 residues. Looked up from germline, CDR1 is SGHVT and CDR2 is SQSDAQ. CDR3 nucleotide sequence: TGTGCCAGCGGAAGCACAGACGAGCAGTACTTC. It encodes CASGSTDEQYF.

This clonotype appeared many times. The chain employs TRBV2 and TRBJ1-1, with no clear D. Trimming took 7 bases from V and 0 from J, leaving 15 bases between them. Germline loops: CDR1 SNHLY, CDR2 FYNNEI. CDR3 length equals 15 residues. CDR3 region: CASNLIQGMNTEAFF. DNA of the CDR3: TGTGCCAGCAACCTTATCCAAGGAATGAACACTGAAGCTTTCTTT.

The rearrangement uses TRBV7-8 and TRBJ1-1; D gene uncertain. Germline V gene data show CDR1 as SGHVS and CDR2 as FQNEAQ. The ends were cut back, 5 bases at V and 5 bases at J, with 9 bases in the middle. CDR3 length: 12 amino acids. CDR3 sequence: CASSPQKTEAFF. In DNA, the CDR3 is TGTGCCAGCAGCCCCCAGAAGACTGAAGCTTTCTTT.

This sequence joins TRBV27 and TRBJ2-1; 8 nucleotides match TRBD2. The CDR3 spans 15 residues. The germline V gene encodes CDR1 MNHEY and CDR2 SMNVEV (reference sequence). V lost 8 bases to trimming and J lost 2 bases; unmatched junction nucleotides: 8. The CDR3 nucleotides are TGTGCCAGCTCCGGAGGGCGGGGGGCCTACAATGAGCAGTTCTTC. This encodes CASSGGRGAYNEQFF.

The V gene is TRBV6-1, the J gene TRBJ2-3; D is unclear. Germline lookup yields CDR1 MNHNS and CDR2 SASEGT. Deletions cut 7 bases from V and 4 bases from J, with 12 bases between. This CDR3 has 13 amino acids. The CDR3 region is CASKGRPADTQYF. In DNA, the CDR3 is TGTGCCAGCAAAGGACGGCCCGCAGATACGCAGTATTTT.

This clonotype was seen more than once but under ten times. The V call is TRBV7-9, the J call TRBJ2-1; 10 bases are a match to TRBD2. The V and J ends lost 1 base and 5 bases, in that order; junction bases with no gene match: 2. CDR1 and CDR2 from the germline V gene are SEHNR and FQNEAQ (reference sequence). The CDR3 has 15 amino acids. The CDR3 loop is CASSLGTSGDNEQFF. The CDR3 bases are TGTGCCAGCAGCTTAGGGACTAGCGGAGACAATGAGCAGTTCTTC.